This record concerns one T cell receptor (beta chain) sequence. Its antigen is currently unknown. The TCR beta libraries were generated through quantitative 5'-RACE incorporating molecular barcodes. In TCRdb, the 5' RACE reads were re-called with MiXCR into one record per CDR3 protein. The table lists 800,000 to 900,000 distinct CDR3 sequences, 12% of them singletons. Germline V gene lookup returns CDR1 MDHEN and CDR2 SYDVKM. This CDR3 spans 16 amino acids. Unmatched junction bases numbered 6, after V lost 2 bases and J lost 1 base. These data belong to a study of CD8 T cells in ankylosing spondylitis. Findings and caveats of the study: Several highly homologous variants made up a TCR beta motif that seemed to typify ankylosing spondylitis blood.

The sample was blood, either unsorted or a sorted T cell fraction (not recorded which). The chain employs TRBV28 and TRBJ2-3; the match to TRBD1 covers 7 bases. The sequence was obtained from a male donor with ankylosing spondylitis. The CDR3, as DNA: TGTGCCAGCAGTTTAGGGGACAGTTTTCGCACAGATACGCAGTATTTT. Protein: CASSLGDSFRTDTQYF.